What follows describes a single T cell receptor beta chain. This entry is derived from a study of Ad26.COV2.S vaccination and SARS-CoV-2 variants. Study-level background: A COV1001 Ad26.COV2.S trial-arm participant provided the sample.

Germline-derived CDR1 and CDR2 are SGHRS and YFSETQ. The CDR3 spans 15 residues. V was clipped by 5 bases and J by 0 bases, with 15 bases between them. The protocol was immunoSEQ multiplex PCR, while the TCRdb copy is restricted to in-frame clones and leaves out a portion. Counted here are fewer than 400,000 clones, 70% to 90% occurring once; the ten biggest clones make up 3.5%. Treatment denoted: 15 to 20 received Ad26.COV2.S at low or high dose, single or two shots; about 5 received placebo; per-sample allocation not given. Material that was analyzed had been drawn on day 63 after the first vaccine or placebo injection. A Boston adult aged 18-55 years was the donor.

The specimen comprised peripheral blood, sampled in a trial of Ad26.COV2.S vaccine versus placebo. The rearrangement links TRBV5-1 to TRBJ2-7; TRBD2 might be the D (6 bases). The TCR originated in a person aged 18 to 65 who received the Ad26.COV2.S COVID-19 vaccine or a placebo. CDR3 in DNA: TGCGCCAGCAGGCCCGGTGGGGGGTACTCCTACGAGCAGTACTTC. Amino acids: CASRPGGGYSYEQYF.